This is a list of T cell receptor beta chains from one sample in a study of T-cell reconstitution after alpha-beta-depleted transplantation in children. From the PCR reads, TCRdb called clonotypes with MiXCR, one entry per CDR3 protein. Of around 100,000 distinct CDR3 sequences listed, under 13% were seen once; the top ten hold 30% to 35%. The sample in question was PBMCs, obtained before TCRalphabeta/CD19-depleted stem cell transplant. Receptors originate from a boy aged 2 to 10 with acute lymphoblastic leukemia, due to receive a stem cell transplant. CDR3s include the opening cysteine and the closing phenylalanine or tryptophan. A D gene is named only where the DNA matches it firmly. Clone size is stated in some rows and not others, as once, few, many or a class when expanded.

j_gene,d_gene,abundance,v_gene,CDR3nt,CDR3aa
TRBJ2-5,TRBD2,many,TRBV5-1,TGCGCCAGCAGCCCGGGGACTAGTCGGGAGACCCAGTACTTC,CASSPGTSRETQYF
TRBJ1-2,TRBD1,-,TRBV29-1,TGCAGCGTTGTTGATACGAGGAGAGATGGGACAGGGAGCTTTAGCTATGGCTACACCTTC,CSVVDTRRDGTGSFSYGYTF
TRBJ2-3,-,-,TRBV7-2,TGTGCCAGCAGCTCCCTGGTACTAGATACGCAGTATTTT,CASSSLVLDTQYF
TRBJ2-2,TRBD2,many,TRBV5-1,TGCGCCAGCAGCTTGCCAGGACTAGCGGGCACCGGGGAGCTGTTTTTT,CASSLPGLAGTGELFF
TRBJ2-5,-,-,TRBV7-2,TGTGCCAGCAGCTTAATCTCCGGGGCGGCCCAGTACTTC,CASSLISGAAQYF
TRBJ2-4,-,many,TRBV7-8,TGTGCCAGCAGCTTAGAGGCGGGGAAAAACATTCAGTACTTC,CASSLEAGKNIQYF
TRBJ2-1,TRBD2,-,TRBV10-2,TGCGCCAGCAGTATACTAGCGGGAGGGCCTAACAATGAGCAGTTCTTC,CASSILAGGPNNEQFF
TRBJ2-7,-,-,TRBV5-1,TGCGCCAGCAGCTTACAACACAGCTCCTACGAGCAGTACTTC,CASSLQHSSYEQYF
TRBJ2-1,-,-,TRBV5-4,TGTGCCAGCAGCTCACCGAAAGGAGCGGATCAGGACAATGAGCAGTTCTTC,CASSSPKGADQDNEQFF
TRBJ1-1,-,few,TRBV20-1,TGCAGTGCTAGAGTTGGCAGTTTGAACACTGAAGCTTTCTTT,CSARVGSLNTEAFF
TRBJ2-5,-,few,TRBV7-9,TGTGCCAGCATCGGGGAGGAGACCCAGTACTTC,CASIGEETQYF
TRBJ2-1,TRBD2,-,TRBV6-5,TGTGCCAGCAGTTACGAAGCGGGAGTCCAAACTGGGCAGTTCTTC,CASSYEAGVQTGQFF
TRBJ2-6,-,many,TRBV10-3,TGTGCCATCAGTGAGGGGGGGCGAATCTCTGGGGCCAACGTCCTGACTTTC,CAISEGGRISGANVLTF
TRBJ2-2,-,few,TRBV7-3,TGTGCCAGCAGCTTAAAGGGAGGCGGAAGCACCGGGGAGCTGTTTTTT,CASSLKGGGSTGELFF
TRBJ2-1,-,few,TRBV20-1,TGCAGTGCTAGAGATTGGAGGATGTCCTACAATGAGCAGTTCTTC,CSARDWRMSYNEQFF
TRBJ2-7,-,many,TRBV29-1,TGCAGCGTTGAGGTTGCCAGGGGAGGAGGGCTCTCCTACGAGCAGTACTTC,CSVEVARGGGLSYEQYF
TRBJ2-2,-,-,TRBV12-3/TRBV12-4,TGTGCCAGCAGGAAACAGGGAAGCGGGACCGGGGAGCTGTTTTTT,CASRKQGSGTGELFF
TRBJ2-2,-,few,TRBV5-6,TGTGCCAGCAGCTTGTACAGGGAAAGGAACACCGGGGAGCTGTTTTTT,CASSLYRERNTGELFF
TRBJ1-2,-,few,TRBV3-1,TGTGCCAGCAGCCACGACACCCAGAACTATGGCTACACCTTC,CASSHDTQNYGYTF
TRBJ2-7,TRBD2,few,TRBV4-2,TGTGCCAGCAGCCAAGACGGGACTAGTTTCTACGAGCAGTACTTC,CASSQDGTSFYEQYF
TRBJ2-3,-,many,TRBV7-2,TGTGCCAGCAGCTTAGGAGTCGTGGGAGGCACAGATACGCAGTATTTT,CASSLGVVGGTDTQYF
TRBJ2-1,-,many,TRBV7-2,TGTGCCAGCAGCCCGGGGACCCGCCTTATCTCCTACAATGAGCAGTTCTTC,CASSPGTRLISYNEQFF
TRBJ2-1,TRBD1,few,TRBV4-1,TGCGCCAGCAGCCAAGAGGGGAACAGGGGGTCGGATGAGCAGTTCTTC,CASSQEGNRGSDEQFF
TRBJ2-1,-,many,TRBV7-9,TGTGCCAGCAGAGGCGGAGGAAACTACAATGAGCAGTTCTTC,CASRGGGNYNEQFF
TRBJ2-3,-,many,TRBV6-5,TGTGCCAGCAGTTACTCACCGGGAGTTAGCACAGATACGCAGTATTTT,CASSYSPGVSTDTQYF
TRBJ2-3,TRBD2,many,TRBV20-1,TGCAGTGCCCCGCGGGGCGGGAGGGCCGGTAATGAGGATACGCAGTATTTT,CSAPRGGRAGNEDTQYF
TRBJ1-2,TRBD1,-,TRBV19,TGTGCCAGTAGTTTGACAGGGGGCAAGAGCGGCTACACCTTC,CASSLTGGKSGYTF
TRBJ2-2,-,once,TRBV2,TGTGCCAGCGCGCCGCCTCACCCCCGGAACACCGGGGAGCTGTTTTTT,CASAPPHPRNTGELFF
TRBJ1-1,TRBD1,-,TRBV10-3,TGTGCCATCAGTTCAACAGGGGGCACTGAAGCTTTCTTT,CAISSTGGTEAFF
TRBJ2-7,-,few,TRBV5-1,TGCGCCAGCAGCCACTCCAGGGGGGAAAGCGAGCAGTACTTC,CASSHSRGESEQYF
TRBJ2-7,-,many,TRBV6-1,TGTGCCAGCAGTGACCCTGGCGGGAATCGGTACGAGCAGTACTTC,CASSDPGGNRYEQYF
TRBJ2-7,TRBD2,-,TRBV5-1,TGCGCCAGCAGCTCCGGACTAGCGGGAGGGCCCCAAAAAAACTACGAGCAGTACTTC,CASSSGLAGGPQKNYEQYF
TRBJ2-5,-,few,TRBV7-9,TGTGCCAGCAGCTTAGTGGTGGAGACCCAGTACTTC,CASSLVVETQYF
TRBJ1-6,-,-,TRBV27,TGTGCCAGCAGTTTGCAGCTCCGGGGGAATTCACCCCTCCACTTT,CASSLQLRGNSPLHF
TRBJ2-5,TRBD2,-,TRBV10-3,TGTGCCATCAGAGAACGGCTAGCGGGAGAGGGAGAGACCCAGTACTTC,CAIRERLAGEGETQYF
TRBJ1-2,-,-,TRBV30,TGTGCCTGGAGTGTAGCGGGCTGGGGCTACACCTTC,CAWSVAGWGYTF
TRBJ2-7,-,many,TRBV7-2,TGTGCCAGCAGCTTGTCCTGGACCTCTAGCGAGCAGTACTTC,CASSLSWTSSEQYF
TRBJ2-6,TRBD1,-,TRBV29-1,TGCAGCGTTGAAGTTCGAGACAGGGGTTCTTCTGGGGCCAACGTCCTGACTTTC,CSVEVRDRGSSGANVLTF
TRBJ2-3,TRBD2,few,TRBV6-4,TGTGCCAGCAGTCAACTAGCGGGAGATAGGACAGATACGCAGTATTTT,CASSQLAGDRTDTQYF
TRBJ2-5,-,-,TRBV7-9,TGTGCCAGCAGGGACCCTAATGTGGACCAGACGACCCAGTACTTC,CASRDPNVDQTTQYF
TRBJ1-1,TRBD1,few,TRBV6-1,TGTGCCAGCAGTCCCCAAACAGGGGGGACTGAAGAAGCTTTCTTT,CASSPQTGGTEEAFF
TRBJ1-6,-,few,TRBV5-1,TGCGCCAGCAGCTTGGCCGTTGGACAGTATAATTCACCCCTCCACTTT,CASSLAVGQYNSPLHF
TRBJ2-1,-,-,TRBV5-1,TGCGCCAGCAGGGGGCTTTCTGGCTACAATGAGCAGTTCTTC,CASRGLSGYNEQFF
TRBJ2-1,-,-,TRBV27,TGTGCCAGCAGTTTCCGGCTGATCTCCTACAATGAGCAGTTCTTC,CASSFRLISYNEQFF
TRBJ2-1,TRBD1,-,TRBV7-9,TGTGCCAGCGATAAACAGGGGGCGAGAAATGAGCAGTTCTTC,CASDKQGARNEQFF
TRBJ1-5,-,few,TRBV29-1,TGCAGCGTTGGGACCTACGACGGCAATCAGCCCCAGCATTTT,CSVGTYDGNQPQHF
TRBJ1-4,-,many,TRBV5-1,TGCGCCAGCAGCCATACCGGGGCACAAAAACTGTTTTTT,CASSHTGAQKLFF
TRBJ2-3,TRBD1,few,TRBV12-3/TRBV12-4,TGTGCCAGCGGACAGGGGGATTTGGCAGATACGCAGTATTTT,CASGQGDLADTQYF
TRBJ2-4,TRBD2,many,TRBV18,TGTGCCAGCTCACCACCGGGTGTAGCGGGGAGCAGGAACATTCAGTACTTC,CASSPPGVAGSRNIQYF
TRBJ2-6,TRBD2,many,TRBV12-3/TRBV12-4,TGTGCCAGCAGTTTAACCGGGAGGGCCATTGGGGCCAACGTCCTGACTTTC,CASSLTGRAIGANVLTF
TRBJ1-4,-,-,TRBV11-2,TGTGCCAGCAGCTCAATGGCGGGGGCGGGAAAACTGTTTTTT,CASSSMAGAGKLFF
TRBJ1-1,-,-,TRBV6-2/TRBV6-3,TGTGCCGGCAGTCCAGGGGTCCCACGCACTGAAGCTTTCTTT,CAGSPGVPRTEAFF
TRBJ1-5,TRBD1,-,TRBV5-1,TGCGCCAGCAAGGGGGCGGACGGACAGCCCCAGCATTTT,CASKGADGQPQHF
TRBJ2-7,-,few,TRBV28,TGTGCCAGCAGTTTTACTCCCGGATACGAGCAGTACTTC,CASSFTPGYEQYF